Listed below are T cell receptor beta chains from one sample, sequenced in a study of CD8+ T cells in alopecia areata. Generated by immunoSEQ multiplex PCR, the TCRdb table keeps only in-frame clones and is missing some. The table records about 150,000 clones, more than 75% of them present only once. Sequenced here: CD8+ T cells sorted from blood, sampled at week 0. The receptors originated from a human donor with alopecia areata. Both conserved end residues are part of each CDR3. A D gene is named only where the DNA matches it firmly. Expanded clones are given a class, and other clones once, few, many or no size at all.

abundance | j_gene | d_gene | v_gene | CDR3nt | CDR3aa
- | TRBJ2-5 | TRBD2 | TRBV30 | TGTGCCTGGACTGAACTAGCGCCTTACAAACAAGAGACCCAGTACTTC | CAWTELAPYKQETQYF
- | TRBJ1-4 | - | TRBV11-2 | TGTGCCAGCAGCCTGCGGGGAGTTGGCGAAAAACTGTTTTTT | CASSLRGVGEKLFF
- | TRBJ1-2 | TRBD1 | TRBV29-1 | TGCAGCGTTAGACAGGGCGTTGGCTACACCTTC | CSVRQGVGYTF
- | TRBJ2-5 | - | TRBV10-3 | TGTGCCATCAGTGTTGAGGGGACGGAGACCCAGTACTTC | CAISVEGTETQYF
once | TRBJ1-5 | - | TRBV7-2 | TGTGCCAGCAGCTTGGGGGACGGTTATAGCAATCAGCCCCAGCATTTT | CASSLGDGYSNQPQHF
- | TRBJ2-1 | TRBD2 | TRBV29-1 | TGCAGCGTTCGGAGACTAGCGAGAAACAATGAGCAGTTCTTC | CSVRRLARNNEQFF
- | TRBJ2-7 | - | TRBV9 | TGTGCCAGCAGCGAGGGGGAGGGACAACCCTACGAGCAGTACTTC | CASSEGEGQPYEQYF
once | TRBJ1-1 | - | TRBV11-1 | TGTGCCAGCAGCCCGGGGGTGGTAGCTTTCTTT | CASSPGVVAFF
- | TRBJ1-1 | - | TRBV9 | TGTGCCAGCAGCGAGCCAGGGGTGAACACTGAAGCTTTCTTT | CASSEPGVNTEAFF
- | TRBJ2-7 | - | TRBV10-3 | TGTGCCATCAGCCCGGGCCACGAGCAGTACTTC | CAISPGHEQYF
- | TRBJ2-7 | - | TRBV9 | TGTGCCAGCAGCGTAGCCGATAGAGACTACGAGCAGTACTTC | CASSVADRDYEQYF
few | TRBJ2-7 | - | TRBV4-1 | TGCGCCAGCAGCCAAGTTAGCGGCCCCTACGAGCAGTACTTC | CASSQVSGPYEQYF
- | TRBJ2-7 | - | TRBV29-1 | TGCAGCGCCTTTTGGGACGGGAACTACGAGCAGTACTTC | CSAFWDGNYEQYF
- | TRBJ1-2 | - | TRBV30 | TGTGCCTGGAACCTACAGGGTTATGGCTACACCTTC | CAWNLQGYGYTF
- | TRBJ1-1 | TRBD1 | TRBV5-4 | TGTGCCAGCAGCTACGGGACAGGGCGCACTGAAGCTTTCTTT | CASSYGTGRTEAFF
- | TRBJ2-7 | - | TRBV6-5 | TGTGCCAGCAGTGATGTCAGGGCCTACGAGCAGTACTTC | CASSDVRAYEQYF
- | TRBJ2-1 | - | TRBV7-3 | TGTGCCAGCAGCAGTGAGACAGACTCCTACAATGAGCAGTTCTTC | CASSSETDSYNEQFF
- | TRBJ1-2 | - | TRBV7-9 | TGTGCCAGCAGCCCAGGGGACGGGCACTATGGCTACACCTTC | CASSPGDGHYGYTF
- | TRBJ2-3 | TRBD2 | TRBV6-4 | TGTGCCAGCAGTTCTCTAGCGGGGGGGCCAGATACGCAGTATTTT | CASSSLAGGPDTQYF
- | TRBJ2-3 | - | TRBV4-1 | TGCGCCAGCAAAGGAGCGGGCAGCACAGATACGCAGTATTTT | CASKGAGSTDTQYF
- | TRBJ2-2 | - | TRBV4-1 | TGCGCCAGCAGCCTATGGTTAGCGGACACCGGGGAGCTGTTTTTT | CASSLWLADTGELFF
- | TRBJ2-1 | TRBD2 | TRBV9 | TGTGCCAGCAGCGGGGAGCGGGAAGGGTACAATGAGCAGTTCTTC | CASSGEREGYNEQFF
- | TRBJ2-7 | TRBD1 | TRBV27 | TGTGCCACCGCTACAGGGGGCAGGTCCTACGAGCAGTACTTC | CATATGGRSYEQYF
- | TRBJ1-2 | - | TRBV6-1 | TGTGCCAGCAGTGAATCTGACGGCCCGAGGTATGGCTACACCTTC | CASSESDGPRYGYTF
few | TRBJ2-3 | TRBD1 | TRBV6-1 | TGTGCCAGCAGTGAAGGGACAGGGCACACAGATACGCAGTATTTT | CASSEGTGHTDTQYF
- | TRBJ2-3 | - | TRBV5-6 | TGTGCCAGCAGCTTGGGGCAGGAAAGCACAGATACGCAGTATTTT | CASSLGQESTDTQYF